Following are 9 T cell receptor beta chains from one sample sequenced in a study of shared clonotypes between healthy human individuals. Only in-frame clones appear in the TCRdb table, and some are missing; sequencing was by immunoSEQ multiplex PCR. The repertoire holds approximately 2.5 million clones, approximately 92% seen once, with around 0.15% in the top ten. The sequenced material came from naive CD4+ T cells sorted from blood. Sample subset: CD45RA+ positively selected. These receptors were obtained from a man between 18 and 29 years old in good health.

The rearrangement links TRBV6-5 to TRBJ1-3; D is undetermined. Trimming removed 2 bases at V and 2 bases at J, with 4 bases between. CDR3 length: 13 residues. The germline V gene has CDR1 MNHEY and CDR2 SVGAGI. For the CDR3, the DNA is TGTGCCAGCAGTTACGGTGCTGGAAACACCATATATTTT. This codes for CASSYGAGNTIYF.

This sequence joins TRBV5-1 and TRBJ1-2; 12 bases are a match to TRBD1. CDR1 SGHRS and CDR2 YFSETQ come from the germline V gene. V lost 6 bases and J lost 5; bases outside the gene matches: 11. The CDR3 loop spans 16 amino acids. DNA for the CDR3: TGCGCCAGCACCCTGGGTGGGACAGGGGGCGAATATGGCTACACCTTC. Protein sequence: CASTLGGTGGEYGYTF.

Comment on this clone: Other DNA sequences from this sample encode an identical CDR3 as well. The genes are TRBV2 and TRBJ1-3; 7 nucleotides line up with TRBD1. CDR3 size: 14 residues. Germline values: CDR1 SNHLY, CDR2 FYNNEI. The J segment lost 4 bases and the V segment lost 2 bases, leaving 2 bases of the junction unmatched. The DNA for the CDR3 is TGTGCCAGCAGTGAACAGGGGGACGGAAACACCATATATTTT. The encoded protein is CASSEQGDGNTIYF.

This CDR3 is CASSDWTGYNSPLHF. DNA of the CDR3: TGTGCCAGCAGTGATTGGACAGGGTATAATTCACCCCTCCACTTT. This rearrangement joins TRBV28 to TRBJ1-6; 8 bases are shared with TRBD1. The V gene's germline CDR1 is MDHEN and CDR2 SYDVKM. This CDR3 has 15 residues. The J segment lost 4 bases and the V segment lost 5 bases, leaving 4 bases of the junction unmatched.

DNA of the CDR3: TGTGCCAGCTCACGAACCCAGGGAGCAGAGACCCAGTACTTC. Its translation is CASSRTQGAETQYF. The J gene is TRBJ2-5, the V gene TRBV18, with D perhaps being TRBD1 or TRBD2 (5 bases each). Germline loops: CDR1 KGHSH, CDR2 LQKENI. The length of the CDR3 is 14 residues. Trimming cost V 4 bases and J 4 bases, with 13 bases left between them. The whole variable domain, filled in from reference TRBV18 and TRBJ2-5, reads NAGVMQNPRHLVRRRGQEARLRCSPMKGHSHVYWYRQLPEEGLKFMVYLQKENIIDESGMPKERFSAEFPKEGPSILRIQQVVRGDSAAYFCASSRTQGAETQYFGPGTRLLVL.

This clone was seen only once. The rearrangement uses TRBV6-1 and TRBJ2-7; D not resolved. Deletions cut 1 base from V and 3 bases from J, with 10 bases between. Germline V gene sequence: CDR1 MNHNS, CDR2 SASEGT. CDR3 length: 14 amino acids. This CDR3 is CASSEVPGNYEQYF. The DNA of the CDR3 is TGTGCCAGCAGTGAAGTTCCAGGCAACTACGAGCAGTACTTC.

The chain recombines TRBV2 with TRBJ2-7; 12 bases fit TRBD1. V lost 4 bases, J lost 4 bases, and 11 bases stayed unmatched. The CDR3 consists of 17 residues. Looked up from germline, CDR1 is SNHLY and CDR2 is FYNNEI. The CDR3 DNA follows: TGTGCCAGCAGTGGGGGGCCCGGGGACAGGGGGCTGTACGAGCAGTACTTC. Its protein is CASSGGPGDRGLYEQYF. Variable domain in full (rest from reference TRBV2 and TRBJ2-7): EPEVTQTPSHQVTQMGQEVILRCVPISNHLYFYWYRQILGQKVEFLVSFYNNEISEKSEIFDDQFSVERPDGSNFTLKIRSTKLEDSAMYFCASSGGPGDRGLYEQYFGPGTRLTVT.

Concerning this clone itself: The identical CDR3 is also encoded by other nucleotide sequences in the sample. This chain uses TRBV7-9 with TRBJ2-3; D remains unclear. Trimming cost V 1 base and J 4 bases, with 6 bases left between them. In germline, CDR1 is SEHNR, CDR2 FQNEAQ (reference sequence). CDR3 length: 13 residues. The DNA for the CDR3 is TGTGCCAGCAGCTTAGGCTCGGCAGATACGCAGTATTTT. The encoded protein is CASSLGSADTQYF.

The chain combines TRBV19 with TRBJ1-2, with D unresolved. V lost 7 bases to trimming and J lost 2 bases, with 17 bases between them. The germline CDR1 and CDR2 sequences are LNHDA and SQIVND (reference sequence). The CDR3 is 15 amino acids. CDR3 bases: TGTGCCAGTACCCGGGGAGGAGTAGCGAACTATGGCTACACCTTC. Translation gives CASTRGGVANYGYTF.